What follows are 10 T cell receptor beta chains derived from one specimen sequenced in a study of shared clonotypes between healthy human individuals. Repertoires were generated with immunoSEQ multiplex PCR, while TCRdb's copy carries only in-frame clones and drops some. The sample gives approximately 980,000 clones, around 80% of which show up once; nearly 1.5% is in the top ten. The sequenced material came from memory CD4+ T cells sorted from blood. Stated subset: CD45RA-negative fraction. All receptors derive from a young man in good health.

In DNA form, the CDR3 reads TGTGCCATCATGGGGGCTAACGCGGAGACCCAGTACTTC. Amino acid sequence: CAIMGANAETQYF. The rearrangement joins TRBV10-3 to TRBJ2-5, with TRBD1 as a possible D gene (6 bases). Trimming took off 7 bases at V and 5 bases at J, with 14 bases between the two ends. The CDR3 covers 13 residues. Per the germline V gene, CDR1 is ENHRY and CDR2 is SYGVKD.

This rearrangement joins TRBV11-2 to TRBJ1-4, with D unresolved. The CDR3 runs 14 residues. V lost 1 base and J lost 3, with 6 bases in between. CDR1 and CDR2 from the germline V gene are SGHAT and FQNNGV. The CDR3 protein is CASSLGSANEKLFF. CDR3 coding DNA: TGTGCCAGCAGCTTAGGGTCAGCTAATGAAAAACTGTTTTTT.

This clone was recorded once. This chain uses TRBV28 with TRBJ1-2, with a tentative D call TRBD1 (6 bases). The CDR3 runs 10 residues. The germline gives CDR1 MDHEN, CDR2 SYDVKM. Trimming shortened V by 10 bases and J by 6 bases, and 9 bases separated the two germline ends. The CDR3 protein is CATGGHGYTF. The CDR3 DNA sequence: TGTGCCACGGGGGGGCATGGCTACACCTTC.

The CDR3 loop is CASSNLENRPISPLHF. DNA for the CDR3: TGTGCCAGTAGTAACTTGGAGAATAGGCCGATTTCACCCCTCCACTTT. V is TRBV19 and J is TRBJ1-6, with D unclear. Germline CDR1 and CDR2: LNHDA and SQIVND (reference sequence). V was shortened by 4 bases and J by 9 bases, with 19 bases between the two germline ends. The CDR3 spans 16 residues.

V and J are TRBV30 and TRBJ1-1, with D unresolved. CDR3 length equals 14 residues. Between the trimmed V and J ends, which lost 0 bases and 1 base, there was a span of 9 bases. Per the germline V gene, CDR1 is GTSNPN and CDR2 is SVGIG (reference sequence). CDR3 DNA sequence: TGTGCCTGGAGTGTGGTCTCAGGGAACACTGAAGCTTTCTTT. It translates to CAWSVVSGNTEAFF. Full variable domain (rest looked up from reference TRBV30 and TRBJ1-1): SQTIHQWPATLVQPVGSPLSLECTVEGTSNPNLYWYRQAAGRGLQLLFYSVGIGQISSEVPQNLSASRPQDRQFILSSKKLLLSDSGFYLCAWSVVSGNTEAFFGQGTRLTVV.

About this clone itself: The sample holds other DNA sequences that translate to the same CDR3. The V call is TRBV18, the J call TRBJ2-7; D is perhaps TRBD2 (5 bases). Germline CDR1 and CDR2: KGHSH and LQKENI. V was clipped by 4 bases and J by 6 bases, with 13 bases between them. The CDR3 is 13 amino acids. CDR3 protein: CASSRSDSREQYF. The CDR3 DNA sequence: TGTGCCAGCTCACGTAGCGACTCACGCGAGCAGTACTTC.

J is TRBJ1-5 and V is TRBV4-1; D not certain. V shed 2 bases and J shed 0 bases, with 14 bases lying between them. This CDR3 is 17 amino acids long. Germline V gene data show CDR1 as MGHRA and CDR2 as YSYEKL. CDR3 amino acids: CASSQNLPGISNQPQHF. DNA for the CDR3: TGCGCCAGCAGCCAAAACCTACCTGGGATTAGCAATCAGCCCCAGCATTTT.

The gene calls are TRBV14 and TRBJ1-2; 7 positions agree with TRBD1. The germline gives CDR1 SGHDN, CDR2 FVKESK. V gave up 2 bases and J gave up 8 bases; unmatched junction bases: 8. The CDR3 is 14 residues long. CDR3 region: CASSQSRGTGGYTF. The CDR3 nucleotides read TGTGCCAGCAGCCAATCCAGGGGGACGGGCGGCTACACCTTC.

The chain couples TRBV5-1 to TRBJ2-5; 7 bases map to TRBD1. The CDR3 sequence is 13 residues long. After removal of 3 bases from V and 2 bases from J, the junction contained 1 base not matched to a gene. The germline V gene encodes CDR1 SGHRS and CDR2 YFSETQ. The CDR3 reads CASSSGQQETQYF. In nucleotides, the CDR3 is TGCGCCAGCAGCTCGGGACAGCAAGAGACCCAGTACTTC.

CDR3 region: CASSLDRGGYGYTF. In nucleotides, the CDR3 is TGTGCCAGCAGCTTAGACAGGGGAGGCTATGGCTACACCTTC. This sequence joins TRBV7-2 and TRBJ1-2, with 7 bases matching TRBD1. The V and J ends lost 1 base and 4 bases, in that order; junction bases with no gene match: 3. This CDR3 contains 14 residues. Germline lookup yields CDR1 SGHTA and CDR2 FQGNSA. The full variable domain, completed using reference TRBV7-2 and TRBJ1-2, is GAGVSQSPSNKVTEKGKDVELRCDPISGHTALYWYRQSLGQGLEFLIYFQGNSAPDKSGLPSDRFSAERTGGSVSTLTIQRTQQEDSAVYLCASSLDRGGYGYTFGSGTRLTVV.